This TCR beta chain was captured in a study of cytomegalovirus exposure and HLA in healthy donors (dated by TCRdb to 2015 to 2018). Study-level background: In an earlier analysis of under 600 of the donors, less than 350 Gb of sequence data and 95 million to 130 million unique TCR beta sequences from roughly 180 million T cells were reported. A handful of DR-DQ haplotypes were handled as single units for association and clustering because linkage in the cohort was strong. The study was designed to test whether signatures of past pathogen exposure could be identified by cataloging public T cell receptors. Among roughly 370 genotyped donors of the cohort, an average of 235,054 unique TCR beta nucleotide sequences were sequenced per donor, about a sixth of them non-productive. Alongside the repertoire data, information on donor age, sex, ethnicity and CMV serostatus was compiled. Roughly 300 gigabases of sequencing data and approximately 92 million unique TCR sequences made up an early release that covered under 750 HLA-typed donors. In a later genetic analysis, genome-wide SNP genotypes for 398 of the 666 donors were used, and that subset was treated as a discovery cohort. The study used immunosequencing to profile the T cell repertoires of 666 subjects and linked those repertoires to cytomegalovirus serostatus. A later analysis re-analyzed previously published TCR beta repertoires from roughly 630 donors and added high-resolution HLA genotyping to study TCR occurrence patterns. Among the approximately 420 genotyped donors, roughly 80% belonged to the genetic ancestry cluster associated with self-reported Caucasian donors. The number of typed donors differed by locus: about 629-630 for A, B, C, DRB1 and DQB1; 522 for DQA1; 606 for DPA1; and some 430 for DPB1. To predict cytomegalovirus infection status, the study brought together high-throughput TCR immunosequencing, statistical association of individual TCRs with disease status, and machine learning. Both class I and class II loci were covered by HLA typing, at four-digit resolution. Rather than using new phenotypic data, the later analysis identified candidate immune exposures from TCR beta sequences and from how often those sequences occurred across donors. To decide whether each TCR beta V gene segment behaved as functional or pseudogenic, an earlier analysis of some 600 of the donors relied on high-throughput TCR beta sequencing. All discovery cohort repertoires had been generated on a single sequencing platform. Besides the first cohort of some 670 subjects, a separate validation cohort made up of 120 different subjects was used.

As to this clone: Its antigen target is currently unknown. No much larger clone exists at a distance of one base, and base qualities are not known.

Library preparation employed the immunoSEQ multiplex PCR assay. For the multiplex PCR, a mixture combining 60 forward primers for TCR Vbeta segments and 13 reverse primers for TCR Jbeta segments was used. Amplification of the CDR3 region of rearranged TCR beta genes was performed with a multiplex PCR assay on genomic DNA. The Illumina HiSeq System was used to sequence the amplified TCR beta libraries as 87-base-pair reads. The authors' pipeline ran thus. Across the 700 or so repertoires, a later analysis counted 78 million or so unique TCR beta chains, 9 million to 14 million of which were shared by at least two donors. To remove PCR and sequencing errors, raw reads were error-corrected and collapsed into unique sequences using a nearest-neighbor algorithm that merged closely related sequences. V, D and J gene segments were assigned by aligning CDR3 sequences to IMGT reference sequences. Each retained sequence needed at least a six-nucleotide match to both a V gene segment and a J gene segment. A rearrangement was called productive if the CDR3 had no stop codons and remained in frame with V and J, and every other rearrangement was called non-productive. CDR3 was defined according to IMGT convention as the region running from the second conserved V-encoded cysteine to the conserved J-encoded phenylalanine. In an earlier analysis of 587 of the donors, sequences lacking an unambiguous match to a single V gene segment were excluded. An earlier analysis of a few hundred of the donors classified V segments as functional when productive rearrangements were above 56.7% and as segregating when the standard deviation between donors was above 5%. A statistical classification framework was built to diagnose cytomegalovirus status from the catalog of TCR beta chain sequences. A later analysis assigned V and J genes by comparing TCR nucleotide sequences with IMGT/GENE-DB human TR gene sequences. The TCRdist pipeline was used in a later analysis to assign CDR3 sequences and most-parsimonious VDJ recombination scenarios. A later analysis defined each TCR beta chain by its CDR3 amino acid sequence plus V-gene family, and excluded reads lacking a unique V-gene family. As a way to deal with suspected cross-contamination and a sequencing artifact, a later analysis dropped roughly 620 nucleotide sequences that were highly shared and had low generation probability. For each public chain, a later analysis derived a clonal expansion index from normalized ranks of inferred template counts within each repertoire. Generation probabilities in a later analysis came from a VDJ recombination model fitted to out-of-frame rearrangements, and those results were checked against IGoR. Hypergeometric tests were used in a later analysis to score TCR-TCR, TCR-HLA and TCR-CMV co-occurrence, with a repertoire-size bias correction applied to the TCR pairs. To estimate false discovery rates, a later analysis permuted the HLA or CMV assignments 20 times. In a later analysis, co-occurring TCRs were grouped using DBSCAN, and TCRdist sequence similarity was added for clustering within HLA-allele-positive subsets. Repertoires with fewer than 30,000 or more than 120,000 public chains were left out of co-occurrence clustering, as were four to six repertoires with anomalous nucleotide sharing. What TCRdb holds here is the immuneACCESS table cut down to in-frame rearrangements. Part of the clones is not present; checked against another copy, under half of the missing clones reflect an unresolved V gene, and the others are unexplained. The V and J calls and clone size are taken from that table; D and trimming were inferred from the DNA. The table for this sample lists 100,000 or so clones; roughly 79% of them were counted only once. The ten most abundant clones make up 4.1% of the sample.

In total, just over 650 healthy bone marrow donors made up the cohort. At the time of sampling, all cohort members were nominally healthy, though unrecorded immune exposures were likely present. The donor tested CMV seronegative, placing the donor among the 350 to 400 seronegative members of the cohort. A peripheral blood sample was provided by each donor, and peripheral blood mononuclear cells were used for TCR beta sequencing. Genomic DNA was extracted from the blood cell samples with the Qiagen DNeasy Blood Extraction Kit. Here is what the overall study found, with its caveats: CMV serostatus was the only immune exposure information available for the cohort. In a later genetic analysis, a missense DCLRE1C variant was associated with V-gene and J-gene trimming of TCR beta chains, and the association was replicated in an independent cohort. In a later analysis, most CMV-associated TCR beta chains were found to appear HLA-restricted, with HLA associations seemingly driven largely by CMV exposure. It was suggested by the authors that the approach could potentially be generalized to other disease states and immunological phenotypes. A further reported finding was that TCR beta sequences accurately predicted the HLA-A and HLA-B alleles for most subjects in the first cohort. Because HLA typing was unavailable for some donors at each locus, only the typed subset was used in association tests. When HLA alleles, especially DR and DQ, strongly co-occurred, TCR associations were difficult to assign to individual alleles. A cluster of highly shared sequence variants was judged likely to be a technical artifact of the sequencing pipeline. The study listed 150 to 200 TCR beta chains as associated with cytomegalovirus. Compared with the approximately 670-donor mean, donors in an Asian-associated ancestry cluster had fewer N-insertions in productive TCRs, according to a later genetic analysis. In a later analysis, the rate of TCR association differed among HLA loci, with DRB1 alleles having the most associated TCRs and HLA-C alleles having the fewest. Cytomegalovirus status was reported to be diagnosed by the classifier with high specificity and sensitivity in both the original and validation cohorts. According to a later analysis, parvovirus B19, influenza, CMV and Epstein-Barr virus appeared linked to several top co-occurrence clusters. Presence/absence analyses assumed roughly uniform sequencing depth across donors, an assumption that may not hold. Correlated functional status among segregating V segments might be attributable to linkage disequilibrium, but an unknown experimental factor could not be ruled out. The earlier analysis of some 560 of the donors excluded some 15 rarely observed V segments, including chromosome 9 orphons, because counts were too low. At a false discovery rate of 0.05, a later analysis linked 15,000 to 20,000 TCR beta sequences to specific HLA alleles. This cohort had only TCR beta chains sequenced, and the lack of alpha or paired-chain data limited which features could be detected. Broadly in line with IMGT annotations, most TCR beta V segments showed up in productive rearrangements about 87% or about 30% of the time in an earlier analysis of 450 to 750 of the donors. While some public TCRs were present in many individuals, most TCR sequences turned up only very rarely across donors. Compared with equally common non-associated chains, HLA-associated TCR beta chains in a later analysis were more clonally expanded and had lower generation probabilities. In vitro tests confirmed that a few of the cytomegalovirus-associated TCR beta chains recognize cytomegalovirus antigens.

Source material: PBMCs. This TCR came from a middle-aged man in good health and CMV-seronegative.

Here the CDR3 is given as CASRTGSRSYEQYF. The nucleotides are TGTGCCTCCAGGACAGGTTCGAGATCCTACGAGCAGTACTTC. This receptor chain uses TRBV10-3 and TRBJ2-7, with 7 bases in between that match TRBD1. For CDR1 and CDR2, the germline V gene lists ENHRY and SYGVKD. Trimming takes 11 bases off V and 1 base off J; junction bases not matched to a gene: 11. Counted from cysteine to phenylalanine, this CDR3 has 14 amino acids. This entry keeps only the CDR3 DNA: 42 bases, framed from base 1.